This T cell receptor beta chain stems from a study of blood T cells in healthy people across ages. Of note for this clonotype: With a much larger clone just one base away, this may be a read error.

The CDR3 runs to 13 residues. A second PCR, run for roughly 7 to 11 cycles, used a sample-barcoded 5' primer plus a J-beta primer mix. MiXCR, run by TCRdb on the 5' RACE reads, gives a single entry per CDR3 protein. In the table there are fewer than 2,000,000 distinct CDR3 sequences, roughly a third of which are singletons. The V gene is TRBV12-3 or TRBV12-4, the J gene TRBJ2-5; the D gene is possibly TRBD1 (6 bases). Judging by the DNA end, TRBJ2-1 fits better; the J call may be wrong. The sample comprised blood. The TCR was taken from a young woman in good health. CDR3 nucleotide sequence: TGTGCCAGCAGCTCTCCGGGACAAGAGACCCAGTTCTTC. This sequence encodes CASSSPGQETQFF.